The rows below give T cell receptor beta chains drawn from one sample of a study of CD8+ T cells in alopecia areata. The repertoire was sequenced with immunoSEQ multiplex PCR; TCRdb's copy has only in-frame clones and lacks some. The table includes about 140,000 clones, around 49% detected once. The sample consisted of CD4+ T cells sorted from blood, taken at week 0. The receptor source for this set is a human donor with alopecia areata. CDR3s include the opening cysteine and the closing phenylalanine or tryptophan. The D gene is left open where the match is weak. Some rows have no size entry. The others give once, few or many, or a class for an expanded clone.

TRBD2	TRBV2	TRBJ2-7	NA	TGTGCCAGCAGCCGACTAGCGGGGACCTACGAGCAGTACTTC	CASSRLAGTYEQYF
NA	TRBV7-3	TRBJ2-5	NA	TGTGCCAGCAGCTACGACCGCCAAGAGACCCAGTACTTC	CASSYDRQETQYF
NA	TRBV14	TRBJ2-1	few	TGTGCCAGCAGCCGGACACGGGGCTCAGCCAATGAGCAGTTCTTC	CASSRTRGSANEQFF
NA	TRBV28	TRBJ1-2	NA	TGTGCCAGTTTATACCCGGGCGGGGGCGGTAACTATGGCTACACCTTC	CASLYPGGGGNYGYTF
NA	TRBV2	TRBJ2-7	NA	TGTGCCAGCAGTGAGGAGGCAGGGTCCGAGCAGTACTTC	CASSEEAGSEQYF
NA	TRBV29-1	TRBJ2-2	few	TGCAGCGCTTTCCGTCAGTCCGGGGAGCTGTTTTTT	CSAFRQSGELFF
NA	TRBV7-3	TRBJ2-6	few	TGTGCCAGCAGCCAGGGTATCTCTGGGGCCAACGTCCTGACTTTC	CASSQGISGANVLTF
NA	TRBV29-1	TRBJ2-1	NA	TGCAGCGTTGAGGCGGCAAGCTCCTACAATGAGCAGTTCTTC	CSVEAASSYNEQFF
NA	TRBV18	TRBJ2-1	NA	TGTGCCAGCTCACCGCGGGACCTTTCAGGGCATGAGCAGTTCTTC	CASSPRDLSGHEQFF
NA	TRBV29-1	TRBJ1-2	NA	TGCAGCGCACTCGGGGCTGGCCTGAACTATGGCTACACCTTC	CSALGAGLNYGYTF
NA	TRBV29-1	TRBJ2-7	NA	TGCAGCGTTGGAGTGGCCCTCGAGCAGTACTTC	CSVGVALEQYF
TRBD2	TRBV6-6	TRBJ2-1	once	TGTGCCAGCAGCCGCCCTTGGAGCGGGAGATTCAATGAGCAGTTCTTC	CASSRPWSGRFNEQFF
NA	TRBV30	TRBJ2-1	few	TGTGCCTGGAGTGTACAGAGAAGCGGGCTTAGCTACAATGAGCAGTTCTTC	CAWSVQRSGLSYNEQFF
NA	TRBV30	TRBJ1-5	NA	TGTGCCTGGAGTGGGACGGATAATCAGCCCCAGCATTTT	CAWSGTDNQPQHF
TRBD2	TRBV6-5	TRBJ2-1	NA	TGTGCCAGCAGGGGGACTAGCGGGAGGTGGAATGAGCAGTTCTTC	CASRGTSGRWNEQFF
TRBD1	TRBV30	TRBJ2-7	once	TGTGCCTGGGGGGACAGAGGTTACGAGCAGTACTTC	CAWGDRGYEQYF
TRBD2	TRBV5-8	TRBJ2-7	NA	TGTGCCAGCAGCTTAACTAGCGGGAGGGCCTACGAGCAGTACTTC	CASSLTSGRAYEQYF
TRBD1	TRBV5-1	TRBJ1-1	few	TGCGCCAGCAGCTTGGAACAGGGGAGGACTGAAGCTTTCTTT	CASSLEQGRTEAFF
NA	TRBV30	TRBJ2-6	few	TGTGCCTGGAGTGTAGGAGGAGCTGGGGCCAACGTCCTGACTTTC	CAWSVGGAGANVLTF
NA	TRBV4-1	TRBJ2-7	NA	TGCGCCAGCAGCCAGACCGACGCATACGAGCAGTACTTC	CASSQTDAYEQYF
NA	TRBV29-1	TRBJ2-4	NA	TGCAGCGTTGACGATGCACTAGCCAAAAACATTCAGTACTTC	CSVDDALAKNIQYF
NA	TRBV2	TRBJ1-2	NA	TGTGCCAGCAGACAGGGACGCTATGGCTACACCTTC	CASRQGRYGYTF
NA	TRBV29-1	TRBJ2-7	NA	TGCAGCGTTGAAACTCTAGCCTACGAGCAGTACTTC	CSVETLAYEQYF
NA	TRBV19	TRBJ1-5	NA	TGTGCCAGTAGCACGGGGGGCAACAATCAGCCCCAGCATTTT	CASSTGGNNQPQHF
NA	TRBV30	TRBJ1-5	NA	TGTGCCTGGAGTGCACACCAGCTGGATCAGCCCCAGCATTTT	CAWSAHQLDQPQHF
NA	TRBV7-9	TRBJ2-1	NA	TGTGCCAGCAGTGTAGCCAGGACGACTTCCAATGAGCAGTTCTTC	CASSVARTTSNEQFF